This T cell receptor (beta chain) was recovered during a study of blood T cell repertoires in COVID-19. Germline assignment: CDR1 WSHSY and CDR2 SAAADI. The CDR3 extends over 12 amino acids. The V gene lost 7 bases and the J gene lost 3 bases, with 7 bases spanning the gap. Original processing methods: Amplified reference gene primers provided the basis for estimating nucleated cell counts. Clones were sequenced by immunoSEQ multiplex PCR, and TCRdb holds only the in-frame ones, with some missing. Clone size and V and J calls were adopted from that table, with D and trimming inferred from the DNA. The table records about 73,000 clones, roughly four fifths of them present only once.

This sequence joins TRBV10-2 and TRBJ1-5; D gene uncertain. The receptor comes from a woman aged 55-75 years with acute or convalescent COVID-19. Specimen: peripheral blood. Here the CDR3 reads CASTQSNQPQHF. The CDR3 region has the DNA TGCGCCAGCACCCAGTCCAATCAGCCCCAGCATTTT.